The 21 T cell receptor beta chains in this list originate from one sample, sequenced in a study of T cell changes during pregnancy in multiple sclerosis. Sequenced by immunoSEQ multiplex PCR; TCRdb stores in-frame clones only, minus some. The table includes about 30,000 clones, approximately 90% detected once. The starting material was peripheral blood, obtained in the second trimester of pregnancy. The receptors come from a female donor in good health, enrolled as a control in a pregnancy study.

The J gene is TRBJ2-7, the V gene TRBV9; D is uncertain. The CDR3 extends over 15 amino acids. V lost 0 bases and J 0 bases, leaving 10 bases between the germline ends. In germline, CDR1 is SGDLS, CDR2 YYNGEE. CDR3 amino acids: CASSVGSQSSYEQYF. The DNA of the CDR3 is TGTGCCAGCAGCGTAGGTTCACAGAGCTCCTACGAGCAGTACTTC.

The chain employs TRBV9 and TRBJ2-6, with 10 bases identical to TRBD1. Germline V lookup: CDR1 SGDLS, CDR2 YYNGEE. Germline trimming cut 0 bases from V and 1 base from J; bases unmatched to any gene: 4. The CDR3 has 18 residues. DNA of the CDR3: TGTGCCAGCAGCGTAGGACGGACAGGGGGTTCTGGGGCCAACGTCCTGACTTTC. This translates into CASSVGRTGGSGANVLTF. Looking up the rest from reference TRBV9 and TRBJ2-6 gives the full variable domain: DSGVTQTPKHLITATGQRVTLRCSPRSGDLSVYWYQQSLDQGLQFLIQYYNGEERAKGNILERFSAQQFPDLHSELNLSSLELGDSALYFCASSVGRTGGSGANVLTFGAGSRLTVL.

V and J are TRBV11-2 and TRBJ1-3; 9 bases are a match to TRBD1. Germline CDR1 reads SGHAT; CDR2 reads FQNNGV. J was trimmed by 3 bases and V by 2 bases; bases with no gene match: 8. The CDR3 extends over 17 amino acids. CDR3 loop: CASSLSTGGSHGNTIYF. DNA of the CDR3: TGTGCCAGCAGCTTAAGCACAGGGGGCTCCCATGGAAACACCATATATTTT.

The rearrangement links TRBV7-2 to TRBJ1-1; the D gene is possibly TRBD1 (6 bases). V was shortened by 2 bases and J by 2 bases, with 12 bases between the two germline ends. The CDR3 spans 15 residues. Germline CDR1 is SGHTA and CDR2 is FQGNSA. The CDR3 coding sequence is TGTGCCAGCAGCTTAAGGACAGCCCTTAACACTGAAGCTTTCTTT. Protein: CASSLRTALNTEAFF.

This chain uses TRBV6-5 with TRBJ2-5, with 10 bases identical to TRBD2. The V gene's germline CDR1 is MNHEY and CDR2 SVGAGI. The CDR3 covers 15 residues. V lost 4 bases to trimming and J lost 3 bases; unmatched junction nucleotides: 5. The CDR3 nucleotides read TGTGCCAGCAGTTCCCCAGCGGGGGGGGAAGAGACCCAGTACTTC. It codes for CASSSPAGGEETQYF.

This clone has a single count. In nucleotides, the CDR3 is TGTGCCAGCACCAGAACAGGGGGTGGCTACACCTTC. This encodes CASTRTGGGYTF. This chain links TRBV19 with TRBJ1-2, with 8 bases matching TRBD1. Germline V gene lookup returns CDR1 LNHDA and CDR2 SQIVND (reference sequence). V dropped 9 bases and J dropped 7; count of bases not matched to a gene: 7. The CDR3 has 12 amino acids.

The gene calls are TRBV29-1 and TRBJ1-1; 7 nucleotides line up with TRBD1. The CDR3 contains 13 residues. CDR1 and CDR2 (germline): SQVTM, ANQGSEA. The ends lost 7 bases at V and 0 bases at J; junction bases unmatched: 5. Here the CDR3 DNA reads TGCAGCGCCCCCGGGACAGTGAACACTGAAGCTTTCTTT. It encodes CSAPGTVNTEAFF.

This clone appeared once. This chain uses TRBV15 with TRBJ1-3, with D possibly being TRBD1 (5 bases). CDR3 length equals 16 residues. V shed 6 bases and J shed 4 bases, with 19 bases lying between them. Germline CDR1 and CDR2: LNHNV and YYDKDF (reference sequence). CDR3 DNA: TGTGCCACCAGTTTGGGCAGGGTCGAATCGGGAAACACCATATATTTT. This sequence encodes CATSLGRVESGNTIYF.

V gene TRBV7-6 combines with J gene TRBJ1-4; D is ambiguous. The V gene lost 1 base and the J gene lost 3 bases, with 9 bases spanning the gap. Germline V gene lookup returns CDR1 SGHVS and CDR2 FNYEAQ. The CDR3 sequence is 15 residues long. In DNA form, the CDR3 reads TGTGCCAGCAGCTTAGTCCCGCAGTCTAATGAAAAACTGTTTTTT. Amino acids: CASSLVPQSNEKLFF. Looking up the rest from reference TRBV7-6 and TRBJ1-4 gives the full variable domain: GAGVSQSPRYKVTKRGQDVALRCDPISGHVSLYWYRQALGQGPEFLTYFNYEAQQDKSGLPNDRFSAERPEGSISTLTIQRTEQRDSAMYRCASSLVPQSNEKLFFGSGTQLSVL.

The genes are TRBV11-2 and TRBJ1-4, with unresolved D. V lost 3 bases and J 4 bases, leaving 6 bases between the germline ends. The CDR3 is made up of 13 amino acids. CDR1 is SGHAT, CDR2 FQNNGV, per germline. Here the CDR3 reads CASSFAGNEKLFF. The DNA of the CDR3 is TGTGCCAGCAGCTTTGCCGGTAATGAAAAACTGTTTTTT.

This chain joins TRBV5-1 and TRBJ2-1; 12 bases align to TRBD2. With 4 bases clipped from V and 2 bases from J, the junction kept 10 bases outside the gene matches. The CDR3 loop spans 18 amino acids. Germline V lookup: CDR1 SGHRS, CDR2 YFSETQ. This chain's CDR3 is CASSPNSLAGGPYNEQFF. CDR3 nucleotide sequence: TGCGCCAGCAGCCCTAACTCGCTAGCGGGAGGGCCCTACAATGAGCAGTTCTTC.

The chain uses TRBV11-2 and TRBJ2-1; 12 bases fit TRBD2. This CDR3 is built from 15 residues. Germline V gene data show CDR1 as SGHAT and CDR2 as FQNNGV. Trimming cost V 3 bases and J 4 bases; bases outside gene matches: 1. The CDR3 is CASSLGLAGYNEQFF. In DNA, the CDR3 is TGTGCCAGCAGCTTGGGACTAGCGGGTTACAATGAGCAGTTCTTC.

This clone was counted a few times. V is TRBV2 and J is TRBJ2-1, with TRBD2 identical over 7 bases. Per germline, CDR1 SNHLY and CDR2 FYNNEI. V lost 8 bases to trimming and J lost 7 bases; unmatched junction nucleotides: 8. CDR3 length: 13 residues. The CDR3 bases are TGTGCCAGCCCAACCGCGGGGGAGAATGAGCAGTTCTTC. Translated: CASPTAGENEQFF.

This chain joins TRBV5-1 and TRBJ2-1, with D perhaps matching TRBD2 (6 bases). The germline V gene encodes CDR1 SGHRS and CDR2 YFSETQ. This CDR3 has 15 residues. V was shortened by 1 base and J by 6 bases, with 14 bases between the two germline ends. The CDR3 DNA reads as TGCGCCAGCAGCTTGTCCGGGAGTGGGGGCAATGAGCAGTTCTTC. It translates to CASSLSGSGGNEQFF.

The chain uses TRBV6-1 and TRBJ2-7; TRBD1 matches 7 bases. The germline gives CDR1 MNHNS, CDR2 SASEGT. The CDR3 is 14 residues long. J lost 5 bases, V lost 2 bases, and 6 bases had no gene match. The DNA for the CDR3 is TGTGCCAGCAGTGAAACAGGGGCTTGGGACGAGCAGTACTTC. This translates into CASSETGAWDEQYF.

The rearrangement joins TRBV19 to TRBJ2-5, with 10 bases matching TRBD1. Gene TRBJ2-7 matches the end of the DNA better, so the J call may be wrong. Germline values: CDR1 LNHDA, CDR2 SQIVND (reference sequence). The CDR3 loop spans 14 amino acids. For the CDR3, the DNA is TGTGCCAGTAGTTCGGGACAGGGGTTGGCCGAGCAGTACTTC. Protein product: CASSSGQGLAEQYF.

In nucleotides, the CDR3 is TGTGCCAGCAGTGAATCCTTCCGGGACAGGGGGTTGGGCTACACCTTC. This encodes CASSESFRDRGLGYTF. V is TRBV25-1 and J is TRBJ1-2; 11 nucleotides agree with TRBD1. In germline, CDR1 is MGHDK, CDR2 SYGVNS. This CDR3 region has 16 residues. With V trimmed by 1 base and J by 8 bases, 9 bases remained unmatched.

V usage is TRBV10-3 and J usage is TRBJ2-5; D perhaps matches TRBD2 (5 bases). The CDR3 has 11 residues. The germline gives CDR1 ENHRY, CDR2 SYGVKD. Trimming took 10 bases from V and 4 from J, leaving 10 bases between them. The CDR3 spells CARPDSETQYF. The CDR3 coding sequence is TGTGCCAGACCGGACTCAGAGACCCAGTACTTC.

This chain links TRBV9 with TRBJ1-5, with 10 bases matching TRBD1. J lost 4 bases, V lost 3 bases, and 7 bases had no gene match. Per germline, CDR1 SGDLS and CDR2 YYNGEE. This CDR3 is 16 amino acids long. CDR3 DNA: TGTGCCAGCAGCGCCGGGACAGGGGTGGGGAATCAGCCCCAGCATTTT. Amino acid sequence: CASSAGTGVGNQPQHF.

This chain uses TRBV10-2 with TRBJ2-7; the D is unclear. V shed 3 bases and J shed 5 bases, with 20 bases lying between them. Germline CDR1 WSHSY, CDR2 SAAADI. CDR3 length: 16 residues. The CDR3 is CASSEIFSSVKNEQYF. The CDR3 nucleotides are TGCGCCAGCAGTGAAATTTTTAGCAGTGTGAAAAACGAGCAGTACTTC.

This chain joins TRBV7-8 and TRBJ2-1; TRBD2 matches 9 bases. The CDR3 covers 18 residues. V shed 6 bases, J shed 1 base, and the junction held 13 bases outside the gene matches. Germline V CDR1 and CDR2: SGHVS, FQNEAQ. Here the CDR3 DNA reads TGTGCCAGCAGTTTTACTAGCGGGCGAAAGGTTTCCTACAATGAGCAGTTCTTC. Residues: CASSFTSGRKVSYNEQFF.